Sequencing of this T cell receptor (beta chain) was carried out in a study of metastatic and nonmetastatic thyroid tumors. Whole-study findings and limits: Significantly greater TCR beta diversity was reportedly found in malignant thyroid tumors than in benign nodules (in blood and tumor).

MiXCR was used by TCRdb to re-call the PCR reads. Of some 15,000 clones in the sample, roughly an eighth were seen once. All patients reached thyroid surgery having received no treatment beforehand. This CDR3 contains 17 residues. V dropped 5 bases and J dropped 1 base, with 20 bases sitting between them. Per germline, CDR1 LNHDA and CDR2 SQIVND (reference sequence). This clone was seen ten or more times. No antigen is known for it. V and J are TRBV19 and TRBJ1-1; D call uncertain. The source is a female donor with papillary thyroid cancer or a benign thyroid nodule (not recorded which). Some clones in this sample may be carry-over from other donors' samples. The sequencing sample was made of blood. In nucleotides, the CDR3 is TGTGCCAGTAGTCTCCCCGTCGGGCTCCCAGGGAACACTGAAGCTTTCTTT. This gives the protein CASSLPVGLPGNTEAFF.